This is a list of T cell receptor beta chains from one sample in a study of shared clonotypes between healthy human individuals. The repertoire was sequenced with immunoSEQ multiplex PCR; TCRdb's copy has only in-frame clones and lacks some. The sample lists roughly 1,100,000 clones, approximately 70% occurring once. The sample comprised memory CD4+ T cells sorted from blood. These receptor sequences come from a man younger than 35 in good health. The CDR3 runs from the conserved cysteine through the conserved F or W. The order of the fields is J gene, clone size, V gene, D gene, CDR3 DNA, CDR3 protein. D genes are given only for firm matches. Part of the rows lack a size; the others show once, few, many or a class for expanded clones.

j_call: TRBJ1-3
clone_size: once
v_call: TRBV4-1
d_call: TRBD1
cdr3_nt: TGCGCCAGCAGCCAAGAGGGACAGGGGAGTTCTGGAAACACCATATATTTT
cdr3_aa: CASSQEGQGSSGNTIYF

j_call: TRBJ1-2
clone_size: NA
v_call: TRBV27
d_call: NA
cdr3_nt: TGTGCCGTTGCGGGGGTTCCTTTCTATGGCTACACCTTC
cdr3_aa: CAVAGVPFYGYTF

j_call: TRBJ2-1
clone_size: NA
v_call: TRBV30
d_call: NA
cdr3_nt: TGTGCCTGGAGCGGGGCCGGATATTCCTACAATGAGCAGTTCTTC
cdr3_aa: CAWSGAGYSYNEQFF

j_call: TRBJ2-5
clone_size: NA
v_call: TRBV11-2
d_call: TRBD2
cdr3_nt: TGTGCCAGCAGCCCGTATAGCGGGGGAGAAGAGACCCAGTACTTC
cdr3_aa: CASSPYSGGEETQYF

j_call: TRBJ2-6
clone_size: NA
v_call: TRBV19
d_call: NA
cdr3_nt: TGTGCCAGCATGCGGCCCTACTCAAGCTCTGGGGCCAACGTCCTGACTTTC
cdr3_aa: CASMRPYSSSGANVLTF

j_call: TRBJ1-1
clone_size: once
v_call: TRBV5-1
d_call: NA
cdr3_nt: TGCGCCAGCAGCTTGGAGGCAGTGAACACTGAAGCTTTCTTT
cdr3_aa: CASSLEAVNTEAFF

j_call: TRBJ2-7
clone_size: NA
v_call: TRBV10-3
d_call: NA
cdr3_nt: TGTGCCATCAGTGCCCCGACAGGAACCTCCTACGAGCAGTACTTC
cdr3_aa: CAISAPTGTSYEQYF

j_call: TRBJ2-5
clone_size: once
v_call: TRBV5-6
d_call: NA
cdr3_nt: TGTGCCAGCAGCTTGGATGGGGCTGGGGGCCTGGGGACCCAGTACTTC
cdr3_aa: CASSLDGAGGLGTQYF

j_call: TRBJ2-7
clone_size: NA
v_call: TRBV7-8
d_call: NA
cdr3_nt: TGTGCCAGCAGCCCTGACCTGAACTACGAGCAGTACTTC
cdr3_aa: CASSPDLNYEQYF

j_call: TRBJ1-1
clone_size: NA
v_call: TRBV25-1
d_call: NA
cdr3_nt: TGTGCCAGCAGTGCCCTTGGGGGCACTGAAGCTTTCTTT
cdr3_aa: CASSALGGTEAFF

j_call: TRBJ1-2
clone_size: few
v_call: TRBV6-5
d_call: NA
cdr3_nt: TGTGCCAGCAGTCCAACTACCGGCTATGGCTACACCTTC
cdr3_aa: CASSPTTGYGYTF

j_call: TRBJ2-5
clone_size: NA
v_call: TRBV7-2
d_call: NA
cdr3_nt: TGTGCCAGCAGCCCTCTGGGGCTACAAGAGACCCAGTACTTC
cdr3_aa: CASSPLGLQETQYF

j_call: TRBJ1-4
clone_size: NA
v_call: TRBV6-6
d_call: NA
cdr3_nt: TGTGCCAGCAGTTACATGGGCAGTTCTAATGGAAAACTGTTTTTT
cdr3_aa: CASSYMGSSNGKLFF

j_call: TRBJ1-3
clone_size: many
v_call: TRBV5-1
d_call: NA
cdr3_nt: TGCGCCAGCAGCTTGCTGTCGGGGATCGGAAACACCATATATTTT
cdr3_aa: CASSLLSGIGNTIYF

j_call: TRBJ1-3
clone_size: NA
v_call: TRBV30
d_call: NA
cdr3_nt: TGTGCCTGGACCAGGGCATTTGGGTCTGGAAACACCATATATTTT
cdr3_aa: CAWTRAFGSGNTIYF

j_call: TRBJ1-2
clone_size: NA
v_call: TRBV6-1
d_call: NA
cdr3_nt: TGTGCCAGCAGTGATAAGGGCTCCCTCGACTATGGCTACACCTTC
cdr3_aa: CASSDKGSLDYGYTF

j_call: TRBJ2-2
clone_size: once
v_call: TRBV5-4
d_call: NA
cdr3_nt: TGTGCCAGCAGGAGAATGGGGTGGAACACCGGGGAGCTGTTTTTT
cdr3_aa: CASRRMGWNTGELFF

j_call: TRBJ2-7
clone_size: NA
v_call: TRBV2
d_call: NA
cdr3_nt: TGTGCCAGCAGCACAGGTCGCGAGCAGTACTTC
cdr3_aa: CASSTGREQYF

j_call: TRBJ1-2
clone_size: few
v_call: TRBV5-4
d_call: NA
cdr3_nt: TGTGCCAGCAGCGCGGACAACCTCTATGGCTACACCTTC
cdr3_aa: CASSADNLYGYTF

j_call: TRBJ2-3
clone_size: once
v_call: TRBV5-6
d_call: NA
cdr3_nt: TGTGCCAGCAGCTTGGTGGGCCCCGGGGATACGCAGTATTTT
cdr3_aa: CASSLVGPGDTQYF

j_call: TRBJ1-2
clone_size: NA
v_call: TRBV5-4
d_call: TRBD1
cdr3_nt: TGTGCCAGCAGCCGGGACAGGGGGTCGGGGGGCTACACCTTC
cdr3_aa: CASSRDRGSGGYTF

j_call: TRBJ2-2
clone_size: once
v_call: TRBV11-2
d_call: NA
cdr3_nt: TGTGCCAGCACCTTATCGACAACCGGGGAGCTGTTTTTT
cdr3_aa: CASTLSTTGELFF

j_call: TRBJ1-6
clone_size: NA
v_call: TRBV30
d_call: TRBD1
cdr3_nt: TGTGCCTGGGAGGGACAGTATAATTCACCCCTCCACTTT
cdr3_aa: CAWEGQYNSPLHF

j_call: TRBJ1-5
clone_size: once
v_call: TRBV6-1
d_call: NA
cdr3_nt: TGTGCCAGCAGTGACCGGGGGCCTTATGGACAGCCGAGCCGCAATCAGCCCCAGCATTTT
cdr3_aa: CASSDRGPYGQPSRNQPQHF

j_call: TRBJ1-2
clone_size: NA
v_call: TRBV28
d_call: NA
cdr3_nt: TGTGCCAGCAGTTTTGGAGCGGGGACTAACTATGGCTACACCTTC
cdr3_aa: CASSFGAGTNYGYTF

j_call: TRBJ2-2
clone_size: NA
v_call: TRBV5-1
d_call: NA
cdr3_nt: TGCGCCAGCAGCCCGCCGGGGGGCGGTGACGGGGAGCTGTTTTTT
cdr3_aa: CASSPPGGGDGELFF

j_call: TRBJ1-3
clone_size: NA
v_call: TRBV18
d_call: NA
cdr3_nt: TGTGCCAGCTCACCACCGGGTATCGGGGGGCCTGGAAACACCATATATTTT
cdr3_aa: CASSPPGIGGPGNTIYF

j_call: TRBJ1-4
clone_size: NA
v_call: TRBV6-6
d_call: NA
cdr3_nt: TGTGCCAGCAGGGCGACAGGAGGGAGTGAAAAACTGTTTTTT
cdr3_aa: CASRATGGSEKLFF

j_call: TRBJ1-5
clone_size: many
v_call: TRBV5-1
d_call: TRBD1
cdr3_nt: TGCGCCAGCAGCATATATCCGAGACAGGGAGATGGTCAGCCCCAGCATTTT
cdr3_aa: CASSIYPRQGDGQPQHF

j_call: TRBJ2-2
clone_size: NA
v_call: TRBV5-1
d_call: TRBD1
cdr3_nt: TGCGCCAGCAGCGGGAGGACAGGGGAAAACACCGGGGAGCTGTTTTTT
cdr3_aa: CASSGRTGENTGELFF

j_call: TRBJ1-1
clone_size: few
v_call: TRBV7-9
d_call: NA
cdr3_nt: TGTGCCAGCAGCTTACTGACGGTTGAAGCTTTCTTT
cdr3_aa: CASSLLTVEAFF

j_call: TRBJ2-5
clone_size: NA
v_call: TRBV7-9
d_call: NA
cdr3_nt: TGTGCCAGCAGCTTCGGCCGCGAGACCCAGTACTTC
cdr3_aa: CASSFGRETQYF

j_call: TRBJ2-2
clone_size: NA
v_call: TRBV7-6
d_call: NA
cdr3_nt: TGTGCCAGCAGCCGCAGACAGACCACCGGGGAGCTGTTTTTT
cdr3_aa: CASSRRQTTGELFF

j_call: TRBJ1-2
clone_size: NA
v_call: TRBV19
d_call: NA
cdr3_nt: TGTGCCAGTAGTATTTCTAACTATGGCTACACCTTC
cdr3_aa: CASSISNYGYTF

j_call: TRBJ2-5
clone_size: NA
v_call: TRBV2
d_call: TRBD2
cdr3_nt: TGTGCCAGCAGTGAGACTAGCGGCGAAGAGACCCAGTACTTC
cdr3_aa: CASSETSGEETQYF

j_call: TRBJ1-2
clone_size: NA
v_call: TRBV7-9
d_call: NA
cdr3_nt: TGTGCCAGCAGCCGGGCGGGTGTCAACTATGGCTACACCTTC
cdr3_aa: CASSRAGVNYGYTF

j_call: TRBJ2-2
clone_size: NA
v_call: TRBV4-2
d_call: NA
cdr3_nt: TGTGCCAGCAGCCAAGTGGAGCTAGCTCCGGACACCGGGGAGCTGTTTTTT
cdr3_aa: CASSQVELAPDTGELFF

j_call: TRBJ2-6
clone_size: few
v_call: TRBV28
d_call: TRBD2
cdr3_nt: TGTGCCAGCAGTTATGCGCCCGGGACCGATGAGCGGGGGAGTAACTCTGGGGCCAACGTCCTGACTTTC
cdr3_aa: CASSYAPGTDERGSNSGANVLTF

j_call: TRBJ2-5
clone_size: NA
v_call: TRBV7-2
d_call: NA
cdr3_nt: TGTGCCAGCAGCCCGTTCCGAGCGGAAGAGACCCAGTACTTC
cdr3_aa: CASSPFRAEETQYF

j_call: TRBJ1-3
clone_size: NA
v_call: TRBV4-1
d_call: TRBD1
cdr3_nt: TGCGCCAGCAGCCAATCAGGGACAGACTCTGGAAACACCATATATTTT
cdr3_aa: CASSQSGTDSGNTIYF

j_call: TRBJ1-5
clone_size: few
v_call: TRBV4-1
d_call: NA
cdr3_nt: TGCGCCAGCAGCCAAGATCCAGGAGGGATAAATCAGCCCCAGCATTTT
cdr3_aa: CASSQDPGGINQPQHF

j_call: TRBJ1-1
clone_size: few
v_call: TRBV5-1
d_call: NA
cdr3_nt: TGCGCCAGCAGCGGAGGACGGTTGAACACTGAAGCTTTCTTT
cdr3_aa: CASSGGRLNTEAFF

j_call: TRBJ2-2
clone_size: NA
v_call: TRBV5-1
d_call: NA
cdr3_nt: TGCGCCAGCAGCTTGGAGTGGGGTGGGAACACCGGGGAGCTGTTTTTT
cdr3_aa: CASSLEWGGNTGELFF

j_call: TRBJ1-2
clone_size: NA
v_call: TRBV9
d_call: TRBD1
cdr3_nt: TGTGCCAGCAGCGAGGGACCAAGGACAGGGGGCAGGGGTGGCTACACCTTC
cdr3_aa: CASSEGPRTGGRGGYTF

j_call: TRBJ1-6
clone_size: NA
v_call: TRBV6-5
d_call: NA
cdr3_nt: TGTGCCAGCAGCTTTGGGAGAGGGGGAGAATCACCCCTCCACTTT
cdr3_aa: CASSFGRGGESPLHF

j_call: TRBJ2-7
clone_size: NA
v_call: TRBV15
d_call: NA
cdr3_nt: TGTGCCACCAGCAGAGACTTACAAGGCGAGCAGTACTTC
cdr3_aa: CATSRDLQGEQYF

j_call: TRBJ2-7
clone_size: NA
v_call: TRBV30
d_call: TRBD2
cdr3_nt: TGTGCCTGGATCCCGTCCTTCGGACCGGTTGTGGGGACTAGCGGGGGGATCTACGAGCAGTACTTC
cdr3_aa: CAWIPSFGPVVGTSGGIYEQYF

j_call: TRBJ2-3
clone_size: NA
v_call: TRBV20-1
d_call: NA
cdr3_nt: TGCAGTGCTGGGATGAATACGCAGTATTTT
cdr3_aa: CSAGMNTQYF

j_call: TRBJ2-3
clone_size: NA
v_call: TRBV7-8
d_call: NA
cdr3_nt: TGTGCCAGCAGCGTCTCTAGCGCAAGCACAGATACGCAGTATTTT
cdr3_aa: CASSVSSASTDTQYF

j_call: TRBJ2-7
clone_size: NA
v_call: TRBV7-2
d_call: NA
cdr3_nt: TGTGCCAGCAGCTTAGGTGTTGGGACCTACGAGCAGTACTTC
cdr3_aa: CASSLGVGTYEQYF

j_call: TRBJ2-5
clone_size: few
v_call: TRBV2
d_call: NA
cdr3_nt: TGTGCCAGCAACCGCGGGATAGGGGAGACCCAGTACTTC
cdr3_aa: CASNRGIGETQYF